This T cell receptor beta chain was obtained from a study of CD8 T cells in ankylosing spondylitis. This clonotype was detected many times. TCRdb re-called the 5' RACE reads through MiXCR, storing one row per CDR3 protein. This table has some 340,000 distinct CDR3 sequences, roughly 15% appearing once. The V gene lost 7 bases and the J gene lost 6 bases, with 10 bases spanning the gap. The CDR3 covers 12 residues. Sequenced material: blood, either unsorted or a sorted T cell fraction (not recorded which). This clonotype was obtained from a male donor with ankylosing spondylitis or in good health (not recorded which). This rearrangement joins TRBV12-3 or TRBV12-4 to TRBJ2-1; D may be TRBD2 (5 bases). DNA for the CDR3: TGTGCCAGCAAGAGGGAATTCAATGAGCAGTTCTTC. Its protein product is CASKREFNEQFF.